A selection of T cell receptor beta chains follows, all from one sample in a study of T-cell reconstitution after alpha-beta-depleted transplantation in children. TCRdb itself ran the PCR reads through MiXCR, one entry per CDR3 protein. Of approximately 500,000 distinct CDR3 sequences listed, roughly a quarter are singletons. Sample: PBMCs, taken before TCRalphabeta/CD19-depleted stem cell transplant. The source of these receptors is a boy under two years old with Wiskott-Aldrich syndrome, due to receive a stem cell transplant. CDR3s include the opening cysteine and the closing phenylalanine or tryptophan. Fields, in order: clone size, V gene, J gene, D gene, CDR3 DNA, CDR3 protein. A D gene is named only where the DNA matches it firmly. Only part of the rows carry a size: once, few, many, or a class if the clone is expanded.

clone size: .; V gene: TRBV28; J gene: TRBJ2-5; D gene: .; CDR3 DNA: TGTGCCAGCACTTTAGGATGGGTGGCCCCAAAGACCCAGTACTTC; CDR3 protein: CASTLGWVAPKTQYF
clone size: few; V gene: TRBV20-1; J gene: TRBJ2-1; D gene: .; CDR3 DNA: TGCAGTGCTATTGGGAGCGCCTACAATGAGCAGTTCTTC; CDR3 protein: CSAIGSAYNEQFF
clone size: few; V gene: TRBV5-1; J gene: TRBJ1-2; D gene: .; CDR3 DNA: TGCGCCAGCAGCTACACAGGGATCTCGCTTCACTATGGCTACACCTTC; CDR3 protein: CASSYTGISLHYGYTF
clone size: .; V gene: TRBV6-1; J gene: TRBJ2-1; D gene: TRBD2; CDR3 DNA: TGTGCCAGCAGCTGGGGGGTCGGGACTAGCGGGAGCGGTGAGCAGTTCTTC; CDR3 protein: CASSWGVGTSGSGEQFF
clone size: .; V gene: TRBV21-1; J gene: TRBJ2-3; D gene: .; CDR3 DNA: TGTGCCAGCAGGCGGGGGAATCGTTCTAGCACAGATACGCAGTATTTT; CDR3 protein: CASRRGNRSSTDTQYF
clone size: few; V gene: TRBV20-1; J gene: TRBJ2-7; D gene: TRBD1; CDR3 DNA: TGCAGTGTCCCGGGACAGGCAACCTACGAGCAGTACTTC; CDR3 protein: CSVPGQATYEQYF
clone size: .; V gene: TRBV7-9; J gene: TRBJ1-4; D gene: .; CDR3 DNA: TGTGCCAGCAGCTTAGCGCGGCTGGATGAAAAACTGTTTTTT; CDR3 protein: CASSLARLDEKLFF
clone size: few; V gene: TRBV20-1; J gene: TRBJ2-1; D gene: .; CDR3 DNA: TGCAGTGCTAGAGCCCCCATAGCGGAGCACAATGAGCAGTTCTTC; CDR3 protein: CSARAPIAEHNEQFF
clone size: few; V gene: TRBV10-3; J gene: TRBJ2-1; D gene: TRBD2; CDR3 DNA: TGTGCCATCAGTGCCACCGGGACTAGCCTCAATGAGCAGTTCTTC; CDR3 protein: CAISATGTSLNEQFF
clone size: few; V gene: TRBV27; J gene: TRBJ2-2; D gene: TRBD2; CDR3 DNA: TGTGCCAGCAGTCGCGGAGCGGGAGTTAACACCGGGGAGCTGTTTTTT; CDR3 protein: CASSRGAGVNTGELFF
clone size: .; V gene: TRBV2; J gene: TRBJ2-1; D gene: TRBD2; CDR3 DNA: TGTGCCAGCACCCACGGGGGGGACTACAATGAGCAGTTCTTC; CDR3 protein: CASTHGGDYNEQFF
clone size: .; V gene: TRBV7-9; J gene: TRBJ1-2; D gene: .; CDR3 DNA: TGTGCCAGCAGCTCAGGTCCGGGTAACTATGGCTACACCTTC; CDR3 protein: CASSSGPGNYGYTF
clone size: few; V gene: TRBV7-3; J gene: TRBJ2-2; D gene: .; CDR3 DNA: TGTGCCAGCAGCTTAAGCGCGGCCACCGGGGAGCTGTTTTTT; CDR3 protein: CASSLSAATGELFF
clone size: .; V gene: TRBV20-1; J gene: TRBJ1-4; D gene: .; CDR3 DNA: TGCAGTGCTAGATCTCTCCAGGGAGGGGAAAAACTGTTTTTT; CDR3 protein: CSARSLQGGEKLFF
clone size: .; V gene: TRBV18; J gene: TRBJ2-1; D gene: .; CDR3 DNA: TGTGCCAGCTCACCACCGGCGGGGAATGAGCAGTTCTTC; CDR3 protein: CASSPPAGNEQFF
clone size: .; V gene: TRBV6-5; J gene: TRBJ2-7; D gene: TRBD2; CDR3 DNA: TGTGCCAGCAGTTCCAGCGGGAGGGATGAGCAGTACTTC; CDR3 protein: CASSSSGRDEQYF
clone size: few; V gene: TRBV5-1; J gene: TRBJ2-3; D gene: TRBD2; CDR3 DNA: TGCGCCAGCAGCTTTGAGACTAGCGGGAGAACCACAGATACGCAGTATTTT; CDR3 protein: CASSFETSGRTTDTQYF
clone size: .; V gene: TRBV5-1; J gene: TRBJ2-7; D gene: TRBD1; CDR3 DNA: TGCGCCAGCAGCTTGTTTGGGCAGGGGGCTTCGGGGGCCTACGAGCAGTACTTC; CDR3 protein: CASSLFGQGASGAYEQYF
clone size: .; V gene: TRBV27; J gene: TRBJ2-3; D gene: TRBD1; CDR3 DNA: TGTGCCAGCAGTTCCGGACAGGGTGTAGTCGGCACAGATACGCAGTATTTT; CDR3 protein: CASSSGQGVVGTDTQYF
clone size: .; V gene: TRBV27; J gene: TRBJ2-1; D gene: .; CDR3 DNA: TGTGCCAGCAGTCTCGGGGGTACTGAGCAGTTCTTC; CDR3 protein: CASSLGGTEQFF
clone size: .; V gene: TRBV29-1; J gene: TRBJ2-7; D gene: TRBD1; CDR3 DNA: TGCAGCGTTGAACAGGGGGCGGGCAACGAGCAGTACTTC; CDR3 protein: CSVEQGAGNEQYF
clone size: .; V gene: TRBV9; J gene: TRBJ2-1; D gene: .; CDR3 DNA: TGTGCCAGCAGCGTAGTCGAGAGGGGTGGCTACAATGAGCAGTTCTTC; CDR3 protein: CASSVVERGGYNEQFF
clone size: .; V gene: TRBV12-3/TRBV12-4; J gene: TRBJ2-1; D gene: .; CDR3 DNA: TGTGCCAGCAGTCCGACTATCCGCTCCTACAATGAGCAGTTCTTC; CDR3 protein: CASSPTIRSYNEQFF
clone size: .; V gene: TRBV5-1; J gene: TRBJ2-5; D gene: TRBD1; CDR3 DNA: TGCGCCAGCAGCTTGTTCAGGGGGAGAGAGACCCAGTACTTC; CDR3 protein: CASSLFRGRETQYF
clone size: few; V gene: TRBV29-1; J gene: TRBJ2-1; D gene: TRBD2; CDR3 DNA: TGCAGCGTGGCCGGAGGACTAGCGGGAGTATGGAATGAGCAGTTCTTC; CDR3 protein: CSVAGGLAGVWNEQFF
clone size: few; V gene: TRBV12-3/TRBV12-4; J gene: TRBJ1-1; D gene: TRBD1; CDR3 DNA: TGTGCCAGCAGTTTCCCCGACAGGGTCTCCGGTGAAGCTTTCTTT; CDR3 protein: CASSFPDRVSGEAFF
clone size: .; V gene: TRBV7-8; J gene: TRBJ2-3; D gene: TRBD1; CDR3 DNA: TGTGCCAGCAGCCGGACAGGGACCCCCTCTTTTAACACAGATACGCAGTATTTT; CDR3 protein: CASSRTGTPSFNTDTQYF
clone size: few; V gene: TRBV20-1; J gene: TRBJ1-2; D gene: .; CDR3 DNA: TGCAGTGCTAGGGTCTCTATAAGGGGGGTCGGCTACACCTTC; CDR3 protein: CSARVSIRGVGYTF
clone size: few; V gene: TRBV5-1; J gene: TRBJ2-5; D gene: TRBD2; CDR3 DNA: TGCGCCAGCAGCTTAAATAGCGGGATTGGGGAGACCCAGTACTTC; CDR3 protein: CASSLNSGIGETQYF
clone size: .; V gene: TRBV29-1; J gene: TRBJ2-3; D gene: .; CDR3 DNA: TGCAGCATAGGGTTTCGCACAGATACGCAGTATTTT; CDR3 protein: CSIGFRTDTQYF
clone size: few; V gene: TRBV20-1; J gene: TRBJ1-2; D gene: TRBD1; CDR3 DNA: TGCAGTGCTAGATCGGCGGGCAGGGGGGGAAATGGCTACACCTTC; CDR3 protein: CSARSAGRGGNGYTF
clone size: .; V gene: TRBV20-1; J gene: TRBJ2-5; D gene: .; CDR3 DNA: TGCAGTGCTCAAGGGTCCGGATTAGCGGAGACCCAGTACTTC; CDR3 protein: CSAQGSGLAETQYF
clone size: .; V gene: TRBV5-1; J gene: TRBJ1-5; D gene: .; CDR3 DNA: TGCGCCAGCAGCTTGGGGGGAGGCGAACGGCCCCAGCATTTT; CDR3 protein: CASSLGGGERPQHF
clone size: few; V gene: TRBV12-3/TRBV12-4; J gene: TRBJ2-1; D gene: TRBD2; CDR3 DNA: TGTGCCAGCAGTTTAGTTCTAGCGGTCGCGTTCTACAATGAGCAGTTCTTC; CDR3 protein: CASSLVLAVAFYNEQFF
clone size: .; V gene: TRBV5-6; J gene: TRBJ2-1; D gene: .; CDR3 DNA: TGTGCCAGCAGCTCAGTGCGGGGTGGTAATGAGCAGTTCTTC; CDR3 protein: CASSSVRGGNEQFF
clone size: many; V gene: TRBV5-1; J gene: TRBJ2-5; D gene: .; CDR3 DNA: TGCGCCAGCAGCTTGGGCAGGGTTGAGACCCAGTACTTC; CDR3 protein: CASSLGRVETQYF
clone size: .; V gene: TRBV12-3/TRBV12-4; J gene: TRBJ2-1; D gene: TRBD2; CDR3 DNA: TGTGCCAGCAGCCAATTAATGGGACTAGCGGACAATGAGCAGTTCTTC; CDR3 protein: CASSQLMGLADNEQFF
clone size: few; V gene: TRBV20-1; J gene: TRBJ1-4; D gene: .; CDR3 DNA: TGCAGGGCTGAGGGGGACATCGATGAAAAACTGTTTTTT; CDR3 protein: CRAEGDIDEKLFF
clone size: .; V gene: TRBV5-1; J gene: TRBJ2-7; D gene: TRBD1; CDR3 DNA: TGCGCCAGCGGACAGGAATCCTACGAGCAGTACTTC; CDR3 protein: CASGQESYEQYF
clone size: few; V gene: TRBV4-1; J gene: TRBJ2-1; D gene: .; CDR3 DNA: TGCGCCAGCAGCCAGCCCGGGAACAATGAGCAGTTCTTC; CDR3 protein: CASSQPGNNEQFF